This T cell receptor beta chain was found in a study of cytomegalovirus exposure and HLA in healthy donors. About the study: There were 300 to 400 genotyped donors. Of these, roughly 80% fell in the genetic ancestry cluster associated with self-reported Caucasian donors. Study findings and constraints: It was reported in a later analysis that an Asian-associated ancestry cluster showed fewer N-insertions than the roughly 710-donor mean.

With regard to this clone: Its antigen is unknown.

V was cut by 3 bases and J by 3 bases, with 9 bases left in between. The germline gives CDR1 SGDLS, CDR2 YYNGEE. This CDR3 is 13 amino acids long. The study ran its PCR with 60 Vbeta and 13 Jbeta primers. The table came from immunoSEQ multiplex PCR; TCRdb's copy has only in-frame clones and leaves some out. The sample records roughly 130,000 clones, about 80% being singletons. The chain links TRBV9 to TRBJ1-1; D call uncertain. Sequencing input: PBMCs. The source is a man aged 40-49 years in good health and CMV-seronegative. Here the CDR3 reads CASSGQIYTEAFF. The CDR3 coding sequence is TGTGCCAGCAGCGGCCAGATTTACACTGAAGCTTTCTTT.